The next 14 T cell receptor beta chains were all read from a single sample in a study of T cell changes during pregnancy in multiple sclerosis. The protocol was immunoSEQ multiplex PCR, while the TCRdb copy is restricted to in-frame clones and leaves out a portion. The sample shows 75,000 to 95,000 clones, roughly 90% of them seen only once. Sequences were derived from peripheral blood, sampled in the first trimester of pregnancy. The source of these receptors is a female donor with multiple sclerosis, enrolled in a pregnancy study.

The chain employs TRBV9 and TRBJ1-2; D uncertain. Trimming pared 3 bases from V and 5 bases from J, leaving 11 bases between. This CDR3 is built from 13 residues. Germline CDR1 and CDR2: SGDLS and YYNGEE. The CDR3 reads CASSDGRDYGYTF. The CDR3 DNA reads TGTGCCAGCAGCGACGGGAGGGATTATGGCTACACCTTC.

This chain joins TRBV28 and TRBJ1-2; maybe TRBD1 (5 bases). V was shortened by 7 bases and J by 6 bases, with 24 bases between the two germline ends. CDR1 and CDR2 (germline): MDHEN, SYDVKM. The length of the CDR3 is 16 residues. CDR3 sequence: CASNPTVGSHRNGYTF. CDR3 sequence (DNA): TGTGCCAGCAATCCGACAGTCGGCAGCCATCGGAATGGCTACACCTTC.

V and J are TRBV27 and TRBJ2-7; D not certain. The V end lost 3 bases, the J end lost 2 bases, and 8 bases lay between the germline ends. Germline V gene lookup returns CDR1 MNHEY and CDR2 SMNVEV (reference sequence). This CDR3 has 13 amino acids. CDR3 sequence reads: CASSFEATYEQYF. The CDR3 bases are TGTGCCAGCAGTTTTGAGGCAACCTACGAGCAGTACTTC.

This clone has only a few counts. The J gene is TRBJ2-7, the V gene TRBV5-5, with D maybe TRBD2 (6 bases). This CDR3 is 15 amino acids long. V lost 2 bases and J 7 bases, leaving 19 bases between the germline ends. Germline CDR1 reads SGHKS; CDR2 reads YYEKEE (reference sequence). The CDR3: CASSFSGGGSGEQYF. In DNA, the CDR3 is TGTGCCAGCAGCTTCAGTGGGGGAGGATCGGGGGAGCAGTACTTC.

This clone occurred once. The chain couples TRBV7-9 to TRBJ2-7, with TRBD2 identical over 9 bases. The CDR3 runs 16 residues. V lost 1 base and J lost 4; bases outside the gene matches: 8. The germline V gene encodes CDR1 SEHNR and CDR2 FQNEAQ (reference sequence). The DNA for the CDR3 is TGTGCCAGCAGCTTAGGGCCAGCGGGAGGCCTGTACGAGCAGTACTTC. Its translation: CASSLGPAGGLYEQYF.

The rearrangement uses TRBV18 and TRBJ1-1; 7 positions match TRBD1. J lost 4 bases, V lost 8 bases, and 7 bases had no gene match. Germline assignment: CDR1 KGHSH and CDR2 LQKENI. This CDR3 has 13 residues. The CDR3 protein is CASTEQGGTEAFF. The CDR3 nucleotides read TGTGCCAGCACCGAGCAGGGGGGCACTGAAGCTTTCTTT.

The chain couples TRBV27 to TRBJ2-5; 12 bases map to TRBD2. Germline CDR1 and CDR2: MNHEY and SMNVEV (reference sequence). The J segment lost 2 bases and the V segment lost 2 bases, leaving 0 bases of the junction unmatched. The CDR3 is 15 residues long. This CDR3 is CASSLLAGGQETQYF. In nucleotides, the CDR3 is TGTGCCAGCAGTTTACTAGCGGGAGGGCAAGAGACCCAGTACTTC.

V is TRBV9 and J is TRBJ1-5; weak D call: TRBD1 (5 bases). V lost 3 bases to trimming and J lost 0 bases, with 10 bases between them. This CDR3 contains 15 residues. Germline V lookup: CDR1 SGDLS, CDR2 YYNGEE. The CDR3 region has the DNA TGTGCCAGCAGCGGTGGACATTATAGCAATCAGCCCCAGCATTTT. It codes for CASSGGHYSNQPQHF.

The chain has TRBV10-3 and TRBJ2-7; tentative D call: TRBD1 (5 bases). The CDR3 totals 14 residues. Trimming shortened V by 9 bases and J by 0 bases, and 15 bases separated the two germline ends. Germline-derived CDR1 and CDR2 are ENHRY and SYGVKD. The chain's CDR3 is CAIRDSGASYEQYF. The DNA of the CDR3 is TGTGCCATTCGAGACAGTGGGGCCTCCTACGAGCAGTACTTC.

The rearrangement uses TRBV5-6 and TRBJ2-1, with 16 bases that match TRBD2. Germline CDR1 and CDR2: SGHDT and YYEEEE. The CDR3 is 17 residues long. V trimming: 4 bases; J trimming: 11 bases; junction bases outside the gene matches: 12. The CDR3, as DNA: TGTGCCAGCAGCCACGGGACTAGCGGGAGGGGAATGGGGAAGCAGTTCTTC. It translates to CASSHGTSGRGMGKQFF.

This rearrangement joins TRBV5-1 to TRBJ2-2; D ambiguous. Per the germline V gene, CDR1 is SGHRS and CDR2 is YFSETQ. V was clipped by 2 bases and J by 3 bases, with 14 bases between them. There are 16 residues in the CDR3. DNA for the CDR3: TGCGCCAGCAGCTTCGCGACCGATCAGGACACCGGGGAGCTGTTTTTT. Its protein is CASSFATDQDTGELFF.

This chain joins TRBV11-1 and TRBJ2-5; D perhaps matches TRBD1 (6 bases). Trimming cost V 1 base and J 5 bases, with 17 bases left between them. The germline V gene encodes CDR1 SGHAT and CDR2 FQDESV (reference sequence). This CDR3 contains 16 residues. The CDR3, as DNA: TGTGCCAGCAGCTTAGAGACAGGTGCCCTTTTGGAGACCCAGTACTTC. Translation gives CASSLETGALLETQYF.

The genes are TRBV2 and TRBJ2-1; D perhaps matches TRBD2 (6 bases). Germline values: CDR1 SNHLY, CDR2 FYNNEI. V shed 4 bases and J shed 1 base, with 11 bases lying between them. The CDR3 sequence is 15 residues long. The CDR3 nucleotides are TGTGCCAGCAGTGCCGGGACTGTATCCTACAATGAGCAGTTCTTC. Protein: CASSAGTVSYNEQFF.

The CDR3 bases are TGTGCCAGCAGTGAAGCTGCCGGGGTGGGATCCTACGAGCAGTACTTC. It encodes CASSEAAGVGSYEQYF. V usage is TRBV6-1 and J usage is TRBJ2-7, with D perhaps TRBD2 (5 bases). Germline V gene data show CDR1 as MNHNS and CDR2 as SASEGT. V was cut by 0 bases and J by 1 base, with 13 bases left in between. This CDR3 spans 16 amino acids.